Each of the 20 T cell receptor beta chains below was sequenced from the same sample in a study of blood T cell repertoires in COVID-19. Method: immunoSEQ multiplex PCR; TCRdb's copy keeps in-frame clones and lacks some. The table shows about 15,000 clones, with about 85% occurring only once. The sequenced sample consisted of peripheral blood. These receptors all come from a human donor in a cohort sampled during active COVID-19.

This rearrangement joins TRBV9 to TRBJ2-1, with 8 positions matching TRBD2. CDR1 and CDR2 (germline): SGDLS, YYNGEE. The CDR3 runs to 15 residues. After removal of 2 bases from V and 7 bases from J, the junction contained 8 bases not matched to a gene. The CDR3 loop is CASSVPGGGGNEQFF. CDR3 in DNA: TGTGCCAGCAGCGTTCCGGGAGGGGGTGGGAATGAGCAGTTCTTC.

This clone was observed a single time. This CDR3 reads CASSDMYRANYGYTF. The CDR3 DNA is TGTGCCAGCAGCGACATGTACAGGGCTAACTATGGCTACACCTTC. The chain couples TRBV7-2 to TRBJ1-2; D possibly corresponds to TRBD1 (6 bases). Germline values: CDR1 SGHTA, CDR2 FQGNSA. CDR3 length equals 15 residues. Between the trimmed V and J ends, which lost 5 bases and 0 bases, there was a span of 13 bases.

Written as DNA, the CDR3 is TGTGCCAGTAGTATCCGACAGTTCTCTGGAAACACCATATATTTT. Translated: CASSIRQFSGNTIYF. The rearrangement links TRBV19 to TRBJ1-3; tentative D call: TRBD1 (5 bases). The V gene lost 3 bases and the J gene lost 0 bases, with 9 bases spanning the gap. Germline CDR1 and CDR2: LNHDA and SQIVND (reference sequence). The CDR3 runs to 15 residues.

The chain employs TRBV12-3 or TRBV12-4 and TRBJ1-2; D remains ambiguous. The CDR3 is 13 residues long. With 3 bases removed from V and 0 bases from J, the gap between germline ends came to 5 bases. DNA for the CDR3: TGTGCCAGCAGTTTTCGTACTAACTATGGCTACACCTTC. This gives the protein CASSFRTNYGYTF.

The chain uses TRBV5-4 and TRBJ2-1; 12 positions match TRBD2. This CDR3 region has 17 residues. CDR1 is SGHNT and CDR2 is YYREEE in the germline V gene (reference sequence). Unmatched junction bases numbered 10, after V lost 2 bases and J lost 7 bases. The CDR3 region is CASSFTYGTSGFNEQFF. For the CDR3, the DNA is TGTGCCAGCAGCTTCACCTACGGGACTAGCGGGTTTAATGAGCAGTTCTTC.

The genes are TRBV6-5 and TRBJ2-5; D not certain. Between the trimmed V and J ends, which lost 0 bases and 3 bases, there was a span of 8 bases. The V gene's germline CDR1 is MNHEY and CDR2 SVGAGI. The CDR3 sequence is 14 residues long. The CDR3 DNA reads as TGTGCCAGCAGTTACTCGAACAGTGAAGAGACCCAGTACTTC. It is translated as CASSYSNSEETQYF.

The V call is TRBV28, the J call TRBJ2-5; 9 nucleotides line up with TRBD2. J gave up 5 bases and V 6 bases, and 4 bases lay outside the gene matches. Germline CDR1 MDHEN, CDR2 SYDVKM. The length of the CDR3 is 13 residues. The CDR3 region has the DNA TGTGCCAGCAGGGCTAGCGGGGTGGAGACCCAGTACTTC. Residues: CASRASGVETQYF.

This clone was recorded a few times. The chain employs TRBV30 and TRBJ1-2; D is possibly TRBD1 (5 bases). This CDR3 has 10 amino acids. Trimming took 3 bases from V and 7 from J, leaving 6 bases between them. The germline V gene encodes CDR1 GTSNPN and CDR2 SVGIG (reference sequence). CDR3 sequence: CAWRRGGYTF. CDR3 sequence (DNA): TGTGCCTGGAGAAGGGGTGGCTACACCTTC.

The CDR3: CASRGWTGDTDTEAFF. CDR3 DNA: TGTGCCAGCAGAGGTTGGACAGGGGATACGGACACTGAAGCTTTCTTT. The chain has TRBV28 and TRBJ1-1, with 9 positions matching TRBD1. Germline CDR1 MDHEN, CDR2 SYDVKM. The CDR3 consists of 16 residues. V gave up 6 bases and J gave up 3 bases; unmatched junction bases: 11.

This clone was seen a few times. This sequence joins TRBV4-1 and TRBJ2-3, with 9 bases identical to TRBD2. Germline V gives CDR1 MGHRA, CDR2 YSYEKL. The junction had 10 bases not matched to a gene; V was cut back by 2 bases and J by 4 bases. This CDR3 has 17 residues. The CDR3 reads CASSQTGLANSADTQYF. In DNA, the CDR3 is TGCGCCAGCAGCCAAACAGGACTAGCGAATAGCGCAGATACGCAGTATTTT.

CDR3 loop: CASSHPTGTSGYEQYF. Here the CDR3 DNA reads TGCGCCAGCAGCCACCCCACCGGGACTAGCGGATACGAGCAGTACTTC. V gene TRBV4-3 combines with J gene TRBJ2-7; 11 bases agree with TRBD2. Trimming took 3 bases from V and 4 from J; bases not matched to a gene: 8. Germline CDR1 is LGHNA and CDR2 is YSLEER. The CDR3 consists of 16 residues.

V is TRBV24-1 and J is TRBJ2-5; a possible D gene is TRBD1 (6 bases). Germline CDR1 and CDR2: KGHDR and SFDVKD. This CDR3 is built from 15 residues. Trimming pared 3 bases from V and 0 bases from J, leaving 10 bases between. CDR3 amino acids: CATSDRGTYQETQYF. DNA of the CDR3: TGTGCCACCAGTGATAGAGGGACATACCAAGAGACCCAGTACTTC.

Regarding this clone: The same CDR3 also results from other DNA sequences found in this sample. J is TRBJ2-7 and V is TRBV9; TRBD2 matches at 9 bases. Germline loops: CDR1 SGDLS, CDR2 YYNGEE. Losses at the gene ends were 2 bases for V and 3 bases for J; bases not matched to a gene: 3. The CDR3 spans 14 residues. The CDR3 nucleotides are TGTGCCAGCAGCGTGACTAGCGGCAACTACGAGCAGTACTTC. Translation: CASSVTSGNYEQYF.

The chain has TRBV28 and TRBJ2-7, with 10 positions matching TRBD2. Germline V gene lookup returns CDR1 MDHEN and CDR2 SYDVKM. V shed 7 bases, J shed 6 bases, and the junction held 21 bases outside the gene matches. The CDR3 runs 18 residues. In DNA, the CDR3 is TGTGCCAGCACTTCCGGGAGCGGGAAGACTAGCGGGTTAGGCGAGCAGTACTTC. Translated: CASTSGSGKTSGLGEQYF.

The chain is built from TRBV9 and TRBJ1-6; possible D gene TRBD1, 5 bases. The CDR3 runs to 14 residues. Germline V lookup: CDR1 SGDLS, CDR2 YYNGEE. V shed 2 bases and J shed 8 bases, with 11 bases lying between them. CDR3 region: CASSVLGVDSPLHF. The CDR3 region has the DNA TGTGCCAGCAGCGTTTTAGGGGTGGATTCACCCCTCCACTTT.

This clone was detected only once. The chain is built from TRBV6-5 and TRBJ1-5, with D hard to call. V lost 4 bases and J 0 bases, leaving 4 bases between the germline ends. Germline V gene sequence: CDR1 MNHEY, CDR2 SVGAGI. There are 13 residues in the CDR3. For the CDR3, the DNA is TGTGCCAGCAGTTTTAATAGCAATCAGCCCCAGCATTTT. This codes for CASSFNSNQPQHF.

The chain combines TRBV2 with TRBJ1-2; a possible D gene is TRBD1 (5 bases). The ends were cut back, 6 bases at V and 5 bases at J, with 13 bases in the middle. The CDR3 consists of 13 residues. Germline V lookup: CDR1 SNHLY, CDR2 FYNNEI. CDR3 sequence (DNA): TGTGCCAGCAGCGGGGCCGGGGGGTATGGCTACACCTTC. This codes for CASSGAGGYGYTF.

This CDR3 is CASSSRQGVGETQYF. Written as DNA, the CDR3 is TGTGCCAGCAGTTCCAGACAGGGGGTAGGAGAGACCCAGTACTTC. The V call is TRBV28, the J call TRBJ2-5; 9 positions agree with TRBD1. Germline V gene data show CDR1 as MDHEN and CDR2 as SYDVKM. The CDR3 is made up of 15 amino acids. V dropped 4 bases and J dropped 4; count of bases not matched to a gene: 7.

The V gene is TRBV30, the J gene TRBJ1-2, with a weak D call TRBD1 (6 bases). Trimming removed 1 base at V and 4 bases at J, with 13 bases between. The germline gives CDR1 GTSNPN, CDR2 SVGIG (reference sequence). The CDR3 loop spans 14 amino acids. The DNA for the CDR3 is TGTGCCTGGAGTGGAACAGGGTTTGTCTATGGCTACACCTTC. Its protein is CAWSGTGFVYGYTF. Variable domain in full (rest from reference TRBV30 and TRBJ1-2): SQTIHQWPATLVQPVGSPLSLECTVEGTSNPNLYWYRQAAGRGLQLLFYSVGIGQISSEVPQNLSASRPQDRQFILSSKKLLLSDSGFYLCAWSGTGFVYGYTFGSGTRLTVV.

In regard to this clone: The sample holds other DNA sequences that translate to the same CDR3. The chain joins TRBV4-2 to TRBJ1-5; no clear D. CDR1 is LGHNA and CDR2 is YNFKEQ in the germline V gene. The V end was cut by 0 bases, the J end by 4 bases, with 4 bases between. This CDR3 is 13 amino acids long. DNA of the CDR3: TGTGCCAGCAGCCAAGAGAGGAATCAGCCCCAGCATTTT. Protein sequence: CASSQERNQPQHF.